The entry below describes one T cell receptor (beta chain). This sample stems from a study of blood T cell repertoires in COVID-19. Authors' analysis steps: Counts of nucleated cells, estimated from reference gene primer amplification, were obtained. Sequencing was performed with immunoSEQ multiplex PCR; in TCRdb, only in-frame clones are kept and a portion is missing. D and trimming come from the DNA, and the V and J calls and clone size come from that table. Of approximately 220,000 clones listed, around nine tenths were seen once; the top ten hold 0.65% to 0.85%. The sample was peripheral blood. The receptor's source is a man in his forties with acute or convalescent COVID-19.

CDR3 coding DNA: TGTGCCAGCAGTTGGCGGGGTAGTGCAGATACGCAGTATTTT. Amino acid sequence: CASSWRGSADTQYF. The chain couples TRBV6-2 or TRBV6-3 to TRBJ2-3; the D gene is possibly TRBD2 (6 bases). Trimming shortened V by 4 bases and J by 4 bases, and 12 bases separated the two germline ends. The CDR3 totals 14 residues. Per germline, CDR1 MNHEY and CDR2 SVGEGT.